This TCR beta chain was recorded in a study of blood T cell repertoires in COVID-19. Clones were read by immunoSEQ multiplex PCR, and TCRdb kept only the in-frame ones, dropping some. The repertoire holds over 20,000 clones, with around 90% as singletons. The CDR3 has 15 amino acids. Germline lookup yields CDR1 SGHVS and CDR2 FQNEAQ. The ends were cut back, 4 bases at V and 6 bases at J, with 16 bases in the middle. The sequence was collected from a man aged 65 to 85 with acute or convalescent COVID-19. Material for sequencing was peripheral blood. This chain links TRBV7-8 with TRBJ2-4; tentatively, D is TRBD2 (5 bases). CDR3 sequence: CASSSTRDLGNIQYF. In DNA form, the CDR3 reads TGTGCCAGCAGCTCCACTAGGGATCTCGGAAACATTCAGTACTTC.